These 17 T cell receptor beta chains came from one sample sequenced in a study of OX40 agonist ivuxolimab in advanced cancers. Clones were sequenced by immunoSEQ multiplex PCR, and TCRdb holds only the in-frame ones, with some missing. There are under 65,000 clones in the sample; roughly nine tenths occur only once, and 0.3% to 0.35% lies in the top ten. Sample: CD4+ or CD8+ T cells sorted from blood, taken in a trial of the OX40 agonist ivuxolimab. The receptors derive from an adult with an advanced solid tumor such as melanoma, head and neck, liver or kidney cancer.

V gene TRBV5-1 combines with J gene TRBJ1-6; 9 nucleotides line up with TRBD1. The trim removed 4 bases at V and 8 bases at J, leaving 7 bases unmatched. Germline CDR1 reads SGHRS; CDR2 reads YFSETQ. The CDR3 runs to 15 residues. CDR3 protein: CASSLRTGEDSPLHF. CDR3 DNA sequence: TGCGCCAGCAGCCTTCGGACAGGGGAGGATTCACCCCTCCACTTT.

The V and J genes are TRBV10-1 and TRBJ2-7, with D hard to call. Between the trimmed V and J ends, which lost 3 bases and 3 bases, there was a span of 9 bases. Per the germline V gene, CDR1 is WNHNN and CDR2 is SYGVQD (reference sequence). The CDR3 is made up of 13 amino acids. The chain's CDR3 is CASSESPSYEQYF. The CDR3 bases are TGCGCCAGCAGTGAATCCCCCAGCTACGAGCAGTACTTC.

The genes are TRBV5-6 and TRBJ2-3, with D possibly matching TRBD2 (6 bases). Between the trimmed V and J ends, which lost 4 bases and 6 bases, there was a span of 21 bases. Germline V gene lookup returns CDR1 SGHDT and CDR2 YYEEEE. The CDR3 runs to 16 residues. CDR3 sequence: CASSGEIAERGDTQYF. The CDR3 bases are TGTGCCAGCAGCGGGGAGATAGCGGAGAGGGGCGATACGCAGTATTTT.

This chain joins TRBV27 and TRBJ2-3; D not resolved. The ends were cut back, 3 bases at V and 8 bases at J, with 12 bases in the middle. In germline, CDR1 is MNHEY, CDR2 SMNVEV (reference sequence). The CDR3 is made up of 13 amino acids. The CDR3 DNA sequence: TGTGCCAGCAGTTTTGGGTTCACGGGTACGCAGTATTTT. Translation: CASSFGFTGTQYF.

The V and J genes are TRBV9 and TRBJ2-1; a weak D match, TRBD1 (6 bases). Germline CDR1 reads SGDLS; CDR2 reads YYNGEE. With 2 bases removed from V and 10 bases from J, the gap between germline ends came to 13 bases. The CDR3 loop spans 13 amino acids. The CDR3 coding sequence is TGTGCCAGCAGCGTGGCGCTTACAGGGGAGCAGTTCTTC. It specifies CASSVALTGEQFF.

This clone appeared a single time. V usage is TRBV5-5 and J usage is TRBJ2-3; weak D call: TRBD2 (5 bases). There are 15 residues in the CDR3. V lost 4 bases, J lost 2 bases, and 14 bases lay in between. Germline V gene lookup returns CDR1 SGHKS and CDR2 YYEKEE (reference sequence). In nucleotides, the CDR3 is TGTGCCAGCAGCCCCCGAGCGGCCGCCACAGATACGCAGTATTTT. Its protein is CASSPRAAATDTQYF.

The genes are TRBV27 and TRBJ1-6; unclear D gene. Looked up from germline, CDR1 is MNHEY and CDR2 is SMNVEV (reference sequence). There are 13 residues in the CDR3. V lost 6 bases, J lost 4 bases, and 7 bases lay in between. The CDR3 loop is CASSRIYNSPLHF. In DNA form, the CDR3 reads TGTGCCAGCAGCCGGATTTATAATTCACCCCTCCACTTT.

This chain connects TRBV6-1 to TRBJ2-5, with D possibly matching TRBD1 (6 bases). The CDR3 runs to 14 residues. Looked up from germline, CDR1 is MNHNS and CDR2 is SASEGT. Trimming pared 7 bases from V and 5 bases from J, leaving 17 bases between. CDR3 DNA: TGTGCCAGCAAGAACGGCAGGGGTCTTGAGACCCAGTACTTC. Translating gives CASKNGRGLETQYF.

V and J are TRBV19 and TRBJ1-1; D is ambiguous. CDR3 length equals 14 residues. Trimming left V 5 bases short and J 2 bases short, with 12 bases between. The V gene's germline CDR1 is LNHDA and CDR2 SQIVND (reference sequence). The CDR3 DNA sequence: TGTGCCAGTAGTGTAAGGGCGGTAAACACTGAAGCTTTCTTT. It codes for CASSVRAVNTEAFF.

This rearrangement joins TRBV5-5 to TRBJ1-6; D gene ambiguous. CDR1 is SGHKS and CDR2 is YYEKEE in the germline V gene (reference sequence). The germline V and J ends were trimmed by 2 bases and 0 bases, with 12 bases remaining between them. This CDR3 comprises 17 residues. Here the CDR3 DNA reads TGTGCCAGCAGCTTTAGTTTCAGTGACTCCTATAATTCACCCCTCCACTTT. It encodes CASSFSFSDSYNSPLHF.

V gene TRBV19 combines with J gene TRBJ1-3; D call uncertain. Germline V gives CDR1 LNHDA, CDR2 SQIVND (reference sequence). This CDR3 has 11 residues. The V and J ends lost 6 bases and 7 bases respectively, with 7 bases between them. In nucleotides, the CDR3 is TGTGCCAGTAGGGTTTTGAACACCATATATTTT. Translation: CASRVLNTIYF.

This chain joins TRBV7-9 and TRBJ1-5; D is unresolved. The CDR3 loop spans 12 amino acids. Per germline, CDR1 SEHNR and CDR2 FQNEAQ (reference sequence). Between the trimmed V and J ends, which lost 0 bases and 4 bases, there was a span of 1 base. The CDR3 spells CASSLANQPQHF. CDR3 nucleotide sequence: TGTGCCAGCAGCTTAGCTAATCAGCCCCAGCATTTT.

The CDR3 region is CASTAEVGSYEQYF. CDR3 in DNA: TGTGCCAGTACGGCGGAGGTAGGGAGTTACGAGCAGTACTTC. The rearrangement joins TRBV19 to TRBJ2-7; possibly TRBD2 for D (5 bases). Trimming took 7 bases from V and 4 from J, leaving 17 bases between them. Germline loops: CDR1 LNHDA, CDR2 SQIVND (reference sequence). There are 14 residues in the CDR3.

The chain employs TRBV5-1 and TRBJ2-7, with D possibly called TRBD1 or TRBD2 (7 bases each). The CDR3 contains 15 residues. CDR1 is SGHRS, CDR2 YFSETQ, per germline. Deletions cut 6 bases from V and 2 bases from J, with 18 bases between. CDR3 coding DNA: TGCGCCAGCACCCCCACGGGGGGACAGACCTACGAGCAGTACTTC. Amino acid sequence: CASTPTGGQTYEQYF.

This rearrangement joins TRBV11-2 to TRBJ2-7, with D perhaps TRBD1 (6 bases). CDR3 size: 13 residues. Germline lookup yields CDR1 SGHAT and CDR2 FQNNGV. Trimming left V 5 bases short and J 6 bases short, with 14 bases between. The CDR3 region is CASSPQGPGEQYF. In nucleotides, the CDR3 is TGTGCCAGCAGCCCCCAGGGGCCCGGCGAGCAGTACTTC.

In this sample, this clone turned up once. The genes are TRBV15 and TRBJ1-3; weak D call: TRBD1 (5 bases). Between the trimmed V and J ends, which lost 5 bases and 4 bases, there was a span of 15 bases. The CDR3 is 15 residues long. CDR1 and CDR2 (germline): LNHNV, YYDKDF (reference sequence). CDR3 protein: CATSGGTEKGNTIYF. CDR3 in DNA: TGTGCCACCAGCGGTGGGACCGAGAAGGGAAACACCATATATTTT.

The chain is built from TRBV4-2 and TRBJ2-7; 9 positions match TRBD2. V lost 1 base, J lost 7 bases, and 5 bases stayed unmatched. Germline assignment: CDR1 LGHNA and CDR2 YNFKEQ. This CDR3 has 14 amino acids. As DNA, the CDR3 is TGTGCCAGCAGCCAAGGCGGGGGGGCCTGGGAGCAGTACTTC. Translated, it gives CASSQGGGAWEQYF.